These 30 T cell receptor beta chains originate from one sample sequenced in a study of blood T cell repertoires in COVID-19. Assay: immunoSEQ multiplex PCR; the TCRdb copy retains only in-frame clones and omits some. The table records some 110,000 clones, approximately 80% of them present only once. Sequenced input: peripheral blood. The receptors were sampled from a man aged 45-60 years with acute or convalescent COVID-19.

The rearrangement joins TRBV11-2 to TRBJ2-3, with TRBD2 identical over 11 bases. The CDR3 contains 16 residues. CDR1 is SGHAT, CDR2 FQNNGV, per germline. Trimming at V came to 0 bases and at J to 4 bases, leaving 3 bases not matched to a gene. The chain's CDR3 is CASSLETSGGADTQYF. The CDR3 DNA sequence: TGTGCCAGCAGCTTAGAAACTAGCGGGGGTGCAGATACGCAGTATTTT.

The CDR3 DNA reads as TGTGCCAGCAGCCCCACCCTAGGCAGTGCCGGGGAGCTGTTTTTT. Its protein is CASSPTLGSAGELFF. The chain recombines TRBV5-6 with TRBJ2-2; D uncertain. CDR3 length: 15 residues. Germline V gene lookup returns CDR1 SGHDT and CDR2 YYEEEE. The V end was cut by 4 bases, the J end by 6 bases, with 16 bases between.

V is TRBV9 and J is TRBJ1-5; D is possibly TRBD1 (6 bases). The V gene's germline CDR1 is SGDLS and CDR2 YYNGEE. The V end lost 0 bases, the J end lost 1 base, and 8 bases lay between the germline ends. The length of the CDR3 is 15 residues. The CDR3 coding sequence is TGTGCCAGCAGCGTAGCAGGGGAGAGCAATCAGCCCCAGCATTTT. This translates into CASSVAGESNQPQHF.

A few counts support this clone. The gene calls are TRBV18 and TRBJ2-2; TRBD1 agrees at 8 bases. This CDR3 spans 16 amino acids. CDR1 is KGHSH and CDR2 is LQKENI in the germline V gene. J was trimmed by 6 bases and V by 1 base; bases with no gene match: 7. In nucleotides, the CDR3 is TGTGCCAGCTCACCACAGGACAGGGATATTCCCGGGGAGCTGTTTTTT. Translating it yields CASSPQDRDIPGELFF.

The chain couples TRBV29-1 to TRBJ2-2; TRBD2 might be the D (6 bases). Germline assignment: CDR1 SQVTM and CDR2 ANQGSEA. V was pared by 6 bases and J by 7 bases, with 15 bases between. The CDR3 has 13 amino acids. CDR3 nucleotide sequence: TGCAGCGTGAGGACTATCTTGGGCGGGGAGCTGTTTTTT. It specifies CSVRTILGGELFF.

The chain links TRBV5-6 to TRBJ1-6; maybe TRBD1 (5 bases). There are 15 residues in the CDR3. Between the trimmed V and J ends, which lost 6 bases and 7 bases, there was a span of 17 bases. The V gene's germline CDR1 is SGHDT and CDR2 YYEEEE. The CDR3 DNA follows: TGTGCCAGCACCTGGGGGGTGGTAGGAAATTCACCCCTCCACTTT. Protein: CASTWGVVGNSPLHF.

This rearrangement joins TRBV18 to TRBJ1-2; 8 bases align to TRBD1. The CDR3 sequence is 13 residues long. V lost 3 bases and J lost 6; bases outside the gene matches: 3. Germline V CDR1 and CDR2: KGHSH, LQKENI. The CDR3 spells CASSPTGQDGYTF. The CDR3 bases are TGTGCCAGCTCACCGACGGGACAGGATGGCTACACCTTC.

This clone appeared a single time. The CDR3 coding sequence is TGTGCCAGCAGTCCCCCGACAGGGGTTCACTACGAGCAGTACTTC. It codes for CASSPPTGVHYEQYF. This rearrangement joins TRBV28 to TRBJ2-7; 8 nucleotides match TRBD1. Germline CDR1 and CDR2: MDHEN and SYDVKM. The CDR3 spans 15 residues. The junction had 9 bases not matched to a gene; V was cut back by 5 bases and J by 3 bases. Full variable domain (rest looked up from reference TRBV28 and TRBJ2-7): DVKVTQSSRYLVKRTGEKVFLECVQDMDHENMFWYRQDPGLGLRLIYFSYDVKMKEKGDIPEGYSVSREKKERFSLILESASTNQTSMYLCASSPPTGVHYEQYFGPGTRLTVT.

A note on this clone: One end of the junction varies from germline; a read error may be responsible. The chain couples TRBV19 to TRBJ2-3, with TRBD2 matching 8 bases. This CDR3 comprises 15 residues. Germline CDR1 LNHDA, CDR2 SQIVND (reference sequence). The CDR3 region has the DNA TGTGCCAGTAGTATCTCGGGGGGGTCCACATATACGCAGTATTTT. This encodes CASSISGGSTYTQYF.

The J gene is TRBJ2-7, the V gene TRBV2; the D gene is possibly TRBD1 (6 bases). Germline values: CDR1 SNHLY, CDR2 FYNNEI. Trimming pared 7 bases from V and 6 bases from J, leaving 16 bases between. The CDR3 is 13 residues long. CDR3 sequence: CASIETGNLEQYF. DNA for the CDR3: TGTGCCAGCATCGAAACAGGGAACCTCGAGCAGTACTTC.

The V and J genes are TRBV3-1 (or the pseudogene TRBV3-2) and TRBJ2-5; D might be TRBD1 (6 bases). The V gene lost 1 base and the J gene lost 0 bases, with 9 bases spanning the gap. CDR3 length: 15 residues. Per germline, CDR1 LGHDT and CDR2 YNNKEL (reference sequence). The CDR3 bases are TGTGCCAGCAGCCAAGGACAGGCCGACCAAGAGACCCAGTACTTC. It encodes CASSQGQADQETQYF.

The CDR3 nucleotides read TGTGCCAGTAGCGGACAGATCTTCTACGAGCAGTACTTC. It codes for CASSGQIFYEQYF. The V call is TRBV19, the J call TRBJ2-7; the D gene is possibly TRBD1 (6 bases). V was clipped by 6 bases and J by 3 bases, with 12 bases between them. The CDR3 runs to 13 residues. From germline, CDR1 is LNHDA and CDR2 SQIVND (reference sequence). Using reference TRBV19 and TRBJ2-7 for the parts outside the CDR3, the full variable domain is DGGITQSPKYLFRKEGQNVTLSCEQNLNHDAMYWYRQDPGQGLRLIYYSQIVNDFQKGDIAEGYSVSREKKESFPLTVTSAQKNPTAFYLCASSGQIFYEQYFGPGTRLTVT.

This chain connects TRBV4-2 to TRBJ2-2; D uncertain. V dropped 0 bases and J dropped 7 bases, with 9 bases sitting between them. This CDR3 contains 14 residues. The germline CDR1 and CDR2 sequences are LGHNA and YNFKEQ. The DNA for the CDR3 is TGTGCCAGCAGCCAAGATCATGCCAGCGGGGAGCTGTTTTTT. It yields the protein CASSQDHASGELFF.

The rearrangement joins TRBV13 to TRBJ2-7; possible D gene TRBD1, 6 bases. Germline CDR1 PRHDT, CDR2 FYEKMQ (reference sequence). V lost 7 bases to trimming and J lost 6 bases, with 19 bases between them. The CDR3 consists of 14 residues. The CDR3 loop is CASTLGLGGGEQYF. CDR3 coding DNA: TGTGCCAGCACCCTGGGCTTAGGGGGTGGCGAGCAGTACTTC.

The V gene is TRBV19, the J gene TRBJ2-3, with D maybe TRBD1 (6 bases). The CDR3 totals 15 residues. The germline CDR1 and CDR2 sequences are LNHDA and SQIVND (reference sequence). V was pared by 4 bases and J by 2 bases, with 13 bases between. The CDR3 sequence: CASSRSTGNTDTQYF. The CDR3 DNA reads as TGTGCCAGTAGTAGGTCGACAGGCAACACAGATACGCAGTATTTT. The full variable domain, completed using reference TRBV19 and TRBJ2-3, is DGGITQSPKYLFRKEGQNVTLSCEQNLNHDAMYWYRQDPGQGLRLIYYSQIVNDFQKGDIAEGYSVSREKKESFPLTVTSAQKNPTAFYLCASSRSTGNTDTQYFGPGTRLTVL.

This chain joins TRBV6-5 and TRBJ1-2; possible D gene TRBD1, 5 bases. Germline loops: CDR1 MNHEY, CDR2 SVGAGI. Trimming took off 0 bases at V and 3 bases at J, with 8 bases between the two ends. The CDR3 runs to 14 residues. CDR3 amino acids: CASSYSSRDYGYTF. CDR3 sequence (DNA): TGTGCCAGCAGTTACTCGAGCAGGGACTATGGCTACACCTTC.

Only a few counts were recorded for this clone. Distinct nucleotide sequences in the sample also encode this CDR3. The rearrangement links TRBV5-1 to TRBJ2-2, with no clear D. Deletions cut 0 bases from V and 1 base from J, with 4 bases between. CDR1 is SGHRS, CDR2 YFSETQ, per germline. The CDR3 covers 14 residues. The CDR3 DNA reads TGCGCCAGCAGCTTGGGACAGAACACCGGGGAGCTGTTTTTT. It is translated as CASSLGQNTGELFF. The full variable domain, with the rest looked up from reference TRBV5-1 and TRBJ2-2, is KAGVTQTPRYLIKTRGQQVTLSCSPISGHRSVSWYQQTPGQGLQFLFEYFSETQRNKGNFPGRFSGRQFSNSRSEMNVSTLELGDSALYLCASSLGQNTGELFFGEGSRLTVL.

The chain joins TRBV11-2 to TRBJ2-3; 7 nucleotides agree with TRBD1. The V and J ends lost 3 bases and 2 bases, in that order; junction bases with no gene match: 8. Germline V CDR1 and CDR2: SGHAT, FQNNGV. The CDR3 has 16 amino acids. Written as DNA, the CDR3 is TGTGCCAGCAGCTTGGGTACAGGGGCCCTCACAGATACGCAGTATTTT. Translating gives CASSLGTGALTDTQYF.

The chain is built from TRBV27 and TRBJ2-3, with 7 bases lining up with TRBD1. Germline lookup yields CDR1 MNHEY and CDR2 SMNVEV (reference sequence). The CDR3 spans 13 residues. The junction had 2 bases not matched to a gene; V was cut back by 2 bases and J by 6 bases. CDR3 loop: CASSLRGLDTQYF. For the CDR3, the DNA is TGTGCCAGCAGTTTAAGGGGGCTTGATACGCAGTATTTT.

The J gene is TRBJ1-4, the V gene TRBV30; D unclear. CDR1 and CDR2 (germline): GTSNPN, SVGIG (reference sequence). V was pared by 2 bases and J by 5 bases, with 6 bases between. This CDR3 has 12 amino acids. The CDR3 coding sequence is TGTGCCTGGAGTAAACAGAATGAAAAACTGTTTTTT. Translation gives CAWSKQNEKLFF.

V and J are TRBV5-1 and TRBJ1-1; D is ambiguous. Germline V gives CDR1 SGHRS, CDR2 YFSETQ. Trimming pared 6 bases from V and 0 bases from J, leaving 24 bases between. The CDR3 runs to 18 residues. CDR3 protein: CASNRGWEGKAMNTEAFF. The CDR3 nucleotides read TGCGCCAGCAATCGGGGATGGGAAGGGAAGGCCATGAACACTGAAGCTTTCTTT.

This chain connects TRBV7-3 to TRBJ2-1, with 7 bases matching TRBD2. The CDR3 has 15 amino acids. After removal of 2 bases from V and 6 bases from J, the junction contained 7 bases not matched to a gene. Germline V gene sequence: CDR1 SGHTA, CDR2 FQGTGA. CDR3: CASSLPGRSGNEQFF. The DNA of the CDR3 is TGTGCCAGCAGCTTACCCGGGAGGTCCGGCAATGAGCAGTTCTTC.

The chain is built from TRBV5-5 and TRBJ2-2; perhaps TRBD1 as D (6 bases). The CDR3 is made up of 16 amino acids. Germline V CDR1 and CDR2: SGHKS, YYEKEE (reference sequence). Trimming removed 0 bases from V and 4 bases from J, with 13 bases in between. In DNA, the CDR3 is TGTGCCAGCAGCTTGGCCGATGGCAGGGGCACCGGGGAGCTGTTTTTT. Protein product: CASSLADGRGTGELFF.

With respect to this clone: Other DNA sequences from this sample encode an identical CDR3 as well. This sequence joins TRBV6-5 and TRBJ1-5; no clear D. In germline, CDR1 is MNHEY, CDR2 SVGAGI. V was cut by 6 bases and J by 3 bases, with 6 bases left in between. CDR3 length: 12 residues. CDR3 protein: CASSNNNQPQHF. In nucleotides, the CDR3 is TGTGCCAGCAGCAACAACAATCAGCCCCAGCATTTT.

This clone occurred a few times. The chain links TRBV10-3 to TRBJ2-5; D might be TRBD2 (6 bases). CDR3 length: 17 residues. V was clipped by 0 bases and J by 3 bases, with 17 bases between them. Germline V gives CDR1 ENHRY, CDR2 SYGVKD. Here the CDR3 reads CAISESLTGELKETQYF. The CDR3 DNA sequence: TGTGCCATCAGTGAGTCCCTTACGGGAGAACTTAAAGAGACCCAGTACTTC.

This chain joins TRBV9 and TRBJ1-1; tentatively, D is TRBD1 (5 bases). CDR1 SGDLS and CDR2 YYNGEE come from the germline V gene. The CDR3 has 15 amino acids. Trimming shortened V by 4 bases and J by 5 bases, and 18 bases separated the two germline ends. The chain's CDR3 is CASSPGGGRGTEAFF. Here the CDR3 DNA reads TGTGCCAGCAGCCCGGGGGGGGGAAGAGGGACTGAAGCTTTCTTT.

This clone has a single count. The rearrangement uses TRBV24-1 and TRBJ2-1; a possible D gene is TRBD2 (6 bases). The germline V gene has CDR1 KGHDR and CDR2 SFDVKD. Trimming left V 4 bases short and J 5 bases short, with 17 bases between. CDR3 length: 16 amino acids. The CDR3 DNA sequence: TGTGCCACCAGTGACCGCGGGACCCCTAGGGACAATGAGCAGTTCTTC. It is translated as CATSDRGTPRDNEQFF.

This sequence joins TRBV13 and TRBJ2-1; 9 nucleotides match TRBD1. The CDR3 totals 15 residues. Losses at the gene ends were 2 bases for V and 6 bases for J; bases not matched to a gene: 5. Germline assignment: CDR1 PRHDT and CDR2 FYEKMQ (reference sequence). The CDR3 region has the DNA TGTGCCAGCAGCTTATCGGGACAGGGAACCAATGAGCAGTTCTTC. Translated: CASSLSGQGTNEQFF.

The V gene is TRBV10-3, the J gene TRBJ2-3; perhaps TRBD1 as D (6 bases). The V gene lost 2 bases and the J gene lost 2 bases, with 14 bases spanning the gap. Germline CDR1 is ENHRY and CDR2 is SYGVKD. The CDR3 runs to 16 residues. CDR3 sequence (DNA): TGTGCCATCAGTGAGAGAGGGACACTAATCACAGATACGCAGTATTTT. Translation gives CAISERGTLITDTQYF.

A word on this clone: A read error may produce the germline difference seen at one junction end. The J gene is TRBJ2-7, the V gene TRBV7-7, with 11 bases fitting TRBD1. The CDR3 is made up of 15 amino acids. Per the germline V gene, CDR1 is SSHAT and CDR2 is FNYEAQ (reference sequence). CDR3 residues: CASSLLGGQGDEQYF. CDR3 coding DNA: TGTGCTAGCAGCCTTTTAGGGGGACAGGGGGACGAGCAGTACTTC.